This T cell receptor beta chain originates from a study of patients and donors after allogeneic stem cell transplantation. This clonotype was counted a single time. TCRdb re-called the RT-PCR reads with MiXCR, one entry per CDR3 protein. The data hold some 960,000 distinct CDR3 sequences, with approximately 18% observed a single time. Trimming cost V 1 base and J 3 bases, with 12 bases left between them. The CDR3 runs to 15 residues. Germline CDR1 reads LNHDA; CDR2 reads SQIVND (reference sequence). This rearrangement joins TRBV19 to TRBJ1-1; the D gene is possibly TRBD1 (5 bases). Material: blood, either unsorted or a sorted T cell fraction (not recorded which). The origin of this receptor is a human donor who was either an allogeneic HSCT recipient or a stem cell or donor lymphocyte infusion donor (not recorded which). It is not recorded whose cells these are; they may come from a transplant donor. The CDR3 sequence is CASSIGPGLYTEAFF. CDR3 nucleotides: TGTGCCAGTAGTATAGGTCCGGGGCTCTACACTGAAGCTTTCTTT.